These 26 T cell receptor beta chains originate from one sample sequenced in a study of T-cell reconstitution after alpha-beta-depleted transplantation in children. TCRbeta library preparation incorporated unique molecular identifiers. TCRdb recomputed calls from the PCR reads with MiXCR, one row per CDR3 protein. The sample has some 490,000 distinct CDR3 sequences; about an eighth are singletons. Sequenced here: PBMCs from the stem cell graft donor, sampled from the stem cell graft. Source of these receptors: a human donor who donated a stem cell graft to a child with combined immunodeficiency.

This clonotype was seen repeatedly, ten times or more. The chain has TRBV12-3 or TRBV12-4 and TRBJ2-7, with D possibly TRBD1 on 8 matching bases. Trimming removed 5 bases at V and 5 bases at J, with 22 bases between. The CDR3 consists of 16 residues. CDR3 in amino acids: CASSMNHRGGLDEQYF. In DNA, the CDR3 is TGTGCCAGCAGTATGAACCACAGGGGGGGACTTGACGAGCAGTACTTC.

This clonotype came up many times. CDR3 sequence reads: CASSYPGAAGELFF. The CDR3 nucleotides read TGTGCCAGCAGTTACCCAGGGGCAGCCGGGGAGCTGTTTTTT. The genes are TRBV6-5 and TRBJ2-2; TRBD1 is a possible D gene (6 bases). Germline CDR1 and CDR2: MNHEY and SVGAGI. V lost 2 bases and J 6 bases, leaving 10 bases between the germline ends. This CDR3 is 14 amino acids long.

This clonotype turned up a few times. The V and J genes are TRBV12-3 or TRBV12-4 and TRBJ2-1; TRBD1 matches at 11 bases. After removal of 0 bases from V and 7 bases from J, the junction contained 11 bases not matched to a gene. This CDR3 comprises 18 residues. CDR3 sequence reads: CASSLARGTGGWGNEQFF. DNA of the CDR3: TGTGCCAGCAGTTTAGCGCGGGGGACAGGGGGTTGGGGGAATGAGCAGTTCTTC.

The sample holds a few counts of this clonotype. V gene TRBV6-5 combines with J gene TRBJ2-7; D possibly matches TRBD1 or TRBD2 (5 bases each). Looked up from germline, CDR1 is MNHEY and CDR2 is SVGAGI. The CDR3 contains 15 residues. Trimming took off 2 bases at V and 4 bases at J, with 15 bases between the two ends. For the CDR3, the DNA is TGTGCCAGCAGTTACCACGGCAGGGCGGGTTACGAGCAGTACTTC. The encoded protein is CASSYHGRAGYEQYF.

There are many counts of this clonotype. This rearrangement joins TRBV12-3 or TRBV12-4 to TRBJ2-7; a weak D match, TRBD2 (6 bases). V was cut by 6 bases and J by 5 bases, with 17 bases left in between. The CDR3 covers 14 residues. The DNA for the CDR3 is TGTGCCAGCAGCCTTGGTCGGGGGTCGGACGAGCAGTACTTC. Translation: CASSLGRGSDEQYF.

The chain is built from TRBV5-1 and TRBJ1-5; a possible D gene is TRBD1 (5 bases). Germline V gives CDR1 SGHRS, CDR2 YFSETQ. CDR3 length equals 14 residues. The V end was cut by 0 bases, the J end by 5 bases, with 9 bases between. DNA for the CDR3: TGCGCCAGCAGCTTGGATTTAGGGGATCAGCCCCAGCATTTT. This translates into CASSLDLGDQPQHF.

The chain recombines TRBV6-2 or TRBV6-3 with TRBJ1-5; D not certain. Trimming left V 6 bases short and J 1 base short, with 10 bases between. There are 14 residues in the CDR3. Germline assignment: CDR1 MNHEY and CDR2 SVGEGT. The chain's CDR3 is CASRGSQSNQPQHF. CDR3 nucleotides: TGTGCCAGCAGGGGCTCGCAGAGCAATCAGCCCCAGCATTTT.

This chain's CDR3 is CASSLGLGTYEQYF. CDR3 DNA sequence: TGTGCCAGCAGCTTAGGTCTGGGAACCTACGAGCAGTACTTC. This rearrangement joins TRBV7-2 to TRBJ2-7; D remains ambiguous. The CDR3 is made up of 14 amino acids. Trimming left V 1 base short and J 2 bases short, with 9 bases between. Germline V lookup: CDR1 SGHTA, CDR2 FQGNSA.

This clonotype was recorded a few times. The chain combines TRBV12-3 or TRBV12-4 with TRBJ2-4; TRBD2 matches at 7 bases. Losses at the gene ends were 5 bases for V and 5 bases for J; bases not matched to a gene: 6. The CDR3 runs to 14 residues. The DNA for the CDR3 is TGTGCCAGCAGTGACGGACTAGTGGAAAACATTCAGTACTTC. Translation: CASSDGLVENIQYF.

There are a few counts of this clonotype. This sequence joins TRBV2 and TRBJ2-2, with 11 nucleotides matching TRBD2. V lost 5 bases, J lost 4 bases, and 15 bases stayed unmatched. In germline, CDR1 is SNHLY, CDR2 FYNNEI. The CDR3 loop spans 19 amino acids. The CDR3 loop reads CASSSPSSGGTLGTGELFF. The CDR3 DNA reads TGTGCCAGCAGTTCCCCGTCTAGCGGGGGGACTCTGGGCACCGGGGAGCTGTTTTTT.

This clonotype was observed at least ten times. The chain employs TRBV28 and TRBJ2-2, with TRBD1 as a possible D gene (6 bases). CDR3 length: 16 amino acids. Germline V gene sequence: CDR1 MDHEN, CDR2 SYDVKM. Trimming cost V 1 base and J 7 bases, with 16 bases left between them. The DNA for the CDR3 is TGTGCCAGCAGTTTATCCCAGGGGCCCCCTGACGGGGAGCTGTTTTTT. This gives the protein CASSLSQGPPDGELFF.

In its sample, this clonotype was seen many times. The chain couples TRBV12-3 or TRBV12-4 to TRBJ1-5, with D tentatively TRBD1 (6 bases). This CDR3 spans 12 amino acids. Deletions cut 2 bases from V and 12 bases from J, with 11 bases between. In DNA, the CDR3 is TGTGCCAGCAGTTTAAAGGGGGATCTCCAGCATTTT. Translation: CASSLKGDLQHF.

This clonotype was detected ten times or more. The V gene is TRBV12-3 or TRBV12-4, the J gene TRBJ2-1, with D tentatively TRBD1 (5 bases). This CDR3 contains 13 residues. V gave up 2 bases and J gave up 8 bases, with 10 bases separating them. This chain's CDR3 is CASSLLQGHEQFF. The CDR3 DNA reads TGTGCCAGCAGTTTATTGCAGGGCCATGAGCAGTTCTTC.

CDR3 loop: CASSLQTGPTYYGYTF. DNA for the CDR3: TGTGCCAGCAGTCTACAAACGGGACCGACGTACTATGGCTACACCTTC. J is TRBJ1-2 and V is TRBV12-3 or TRBV12-4, with TRBD1 as a possible D gene (5 bases). Between the trimmed V and J ends, which lost 5 bases and 3 bases, there was a span of 19 bases. The CDR3 is made up of 16 amino acids.

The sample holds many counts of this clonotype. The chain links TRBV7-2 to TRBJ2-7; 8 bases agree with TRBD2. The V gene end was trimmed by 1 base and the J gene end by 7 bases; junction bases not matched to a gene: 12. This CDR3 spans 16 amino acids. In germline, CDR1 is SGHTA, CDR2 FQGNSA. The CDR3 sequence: CASSLVAEAGVKEQYF. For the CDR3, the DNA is TGTGCCAGCAGCTTAGTAGCCGAAGCGGGAGTTAAGGAGCAGTACTTC.

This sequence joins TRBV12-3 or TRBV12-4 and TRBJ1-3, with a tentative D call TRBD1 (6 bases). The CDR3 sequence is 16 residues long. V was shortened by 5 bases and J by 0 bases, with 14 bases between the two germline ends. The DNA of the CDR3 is TGTGCCAGCAGTCGTCGACAGGAGACCTCTGGAAACACCATATATTTT. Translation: CASSRRQETSGNTIYF.

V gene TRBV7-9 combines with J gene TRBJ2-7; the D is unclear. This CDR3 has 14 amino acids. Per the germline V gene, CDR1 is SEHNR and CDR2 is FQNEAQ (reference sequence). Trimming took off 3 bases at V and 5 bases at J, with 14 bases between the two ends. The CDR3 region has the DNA TGTGCCAGCAGCTTGACCGCTGTTCGGGACGAGCAGTACTTC. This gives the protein CASSLTAVRDEQYF.

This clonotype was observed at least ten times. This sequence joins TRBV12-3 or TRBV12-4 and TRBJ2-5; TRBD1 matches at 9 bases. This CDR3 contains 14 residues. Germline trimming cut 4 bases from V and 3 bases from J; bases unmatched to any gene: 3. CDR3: CASSSRTGEETQYF. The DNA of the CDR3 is TGTGCCAGCAGTTCTCGGACAGGGGAAGAGACCCAGTACTTC.

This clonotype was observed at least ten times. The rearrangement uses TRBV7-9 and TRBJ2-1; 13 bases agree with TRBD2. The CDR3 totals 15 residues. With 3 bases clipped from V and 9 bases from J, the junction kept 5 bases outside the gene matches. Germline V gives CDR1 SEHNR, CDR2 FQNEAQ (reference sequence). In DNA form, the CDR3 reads TGTGCCAGCAGCTTCACTAGCGGGGGGGATGGTGAGCAGTTCTTC. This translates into CASSFTSGGDGEQFF. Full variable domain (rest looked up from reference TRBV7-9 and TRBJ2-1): DTGVSQNPRHKITKRGQNVTFRCDPISEHNRLYWYRQTLGQGPEFLTYFQNEAQLEKSRLLSDRFSAERPKGSFSTLEIQRTEQGDSAMYLCASSFTSGGDGEQFFGPGTRLTVL.

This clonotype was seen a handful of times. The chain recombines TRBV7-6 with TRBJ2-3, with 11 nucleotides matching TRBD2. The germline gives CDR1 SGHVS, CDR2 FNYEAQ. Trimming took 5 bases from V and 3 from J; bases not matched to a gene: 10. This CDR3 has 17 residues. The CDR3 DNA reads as TGTGCCAGCAGCCCCAGCGGTAGCGGGAGGGGAACAGATACGCAGTATTTT. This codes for CASSPSGSGRGTDTQYF.

This CDR3 is CASSQSRWKQGEDEQFF. CDR3 DNA: TGTGCCAGCAGCCAGTCACGCTGGAAACAGGGCGAGGATGAGCAGTTCTTC. This rearrangement joins TRBV14 to TRBJ2-1, with a weak D call TRBD1 (6 bases). The CDR3 length is 17 residues. Trimming shortened V by 3 bases and J by 8 bases, and 23 bases separated the two germline ends. Germline CDR1 reads SGHDN; CDR2 reads FVKESK.

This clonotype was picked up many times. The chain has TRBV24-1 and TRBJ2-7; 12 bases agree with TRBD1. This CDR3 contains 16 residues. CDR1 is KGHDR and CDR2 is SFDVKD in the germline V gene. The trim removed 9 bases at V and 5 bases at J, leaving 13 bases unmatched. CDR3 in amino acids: CATGSIRGTGGNEQYF. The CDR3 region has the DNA TGTGCCACCGGATCGATCCGCGGGACAGGGGGCAACGAGCAGTACTTC.

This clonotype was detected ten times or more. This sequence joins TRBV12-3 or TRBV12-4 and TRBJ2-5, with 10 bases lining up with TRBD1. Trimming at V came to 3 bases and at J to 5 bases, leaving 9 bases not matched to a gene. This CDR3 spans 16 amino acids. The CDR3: CASSFLLDRGLETQYF. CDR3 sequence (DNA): TGTGCCAGCAGTTTTTTGCTCGACAGGGGGCTTGAGACCCAGTACTTC.

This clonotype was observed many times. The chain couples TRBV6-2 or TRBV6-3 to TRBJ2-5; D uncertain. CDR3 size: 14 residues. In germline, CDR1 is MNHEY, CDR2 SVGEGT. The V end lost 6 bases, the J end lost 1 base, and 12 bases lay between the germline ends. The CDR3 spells CASSLNSIQETQYF. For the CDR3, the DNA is TGTGCCAGCAGCCTGAACAGTATCCAAGAGACCCAGTACTTC.

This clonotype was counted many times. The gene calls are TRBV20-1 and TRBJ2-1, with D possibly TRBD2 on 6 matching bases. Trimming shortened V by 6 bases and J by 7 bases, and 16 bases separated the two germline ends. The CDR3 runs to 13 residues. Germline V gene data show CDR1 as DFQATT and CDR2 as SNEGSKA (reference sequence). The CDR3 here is CSAVLADGNEQFF. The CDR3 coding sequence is TGCAGTGCCGTCTTAGCGGACGGGAATGAGCAGTTCTTC.

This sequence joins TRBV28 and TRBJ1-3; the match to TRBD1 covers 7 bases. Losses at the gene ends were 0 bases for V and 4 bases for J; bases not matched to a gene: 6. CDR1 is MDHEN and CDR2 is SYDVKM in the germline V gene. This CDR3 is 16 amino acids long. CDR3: CASSLWGRQGGNTIYF. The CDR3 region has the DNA TGTGCCAGCAGTTTATGGGGGCGACAGGGCGGAAACACCATATATTTT.